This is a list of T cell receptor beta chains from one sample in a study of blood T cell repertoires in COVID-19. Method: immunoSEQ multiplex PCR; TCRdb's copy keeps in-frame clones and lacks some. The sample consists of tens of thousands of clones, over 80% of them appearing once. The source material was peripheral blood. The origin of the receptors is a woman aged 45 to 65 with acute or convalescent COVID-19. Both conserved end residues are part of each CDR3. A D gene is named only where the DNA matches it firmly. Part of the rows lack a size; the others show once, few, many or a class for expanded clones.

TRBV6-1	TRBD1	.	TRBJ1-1	TGTGCCAGCAGTGAACGACAGGGCACTGAAGCTTTCTTT	CASSERQGTEAFF
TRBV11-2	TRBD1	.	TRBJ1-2	TGTGCCAGCAGCCAGGACAGGGGGTCTGGCTACACCTTC	CASSQDRGSGYTF
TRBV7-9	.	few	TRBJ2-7	TGTGCCAGCAGCTTGGCGGGGGCGACTTTCGGCGAGCAGTACTTC	CASSLAGATFGEQYF
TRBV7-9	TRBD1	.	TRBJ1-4	TGTGCCAGCAGCTCCCTGGACAGGGCCGGCGAAAAACTGTTTTTT	CASSSLDRAGEKLFF
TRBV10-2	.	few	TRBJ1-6	TGCGCCAGTGTAGCGAGTGGTAATTCACCCCTCCACTTT	CASVASGNSPLHF
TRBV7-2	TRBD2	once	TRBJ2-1	TGTGCCAGCAGCTTAGCTATTAGACTAGCAATTAGTGAGCAGTTCTTC	CASSLAIRLAISEQFF
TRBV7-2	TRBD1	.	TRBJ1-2	TGTGCCAGCACCCAAGACAGGGGAAGGGGCTACACCTTC	CASTQDRGRGYTF
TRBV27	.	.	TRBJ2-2	TGTGCCAGCAGCTACAACACCGGGGAGCTGTTTTTT	CASSYNTGELFF
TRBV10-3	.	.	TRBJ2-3	TGTGCCATCAGTGGGGACTTCACAGATACGCAGTATTTT	CAISGDFTDTQYF
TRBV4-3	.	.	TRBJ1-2	TGCGCCAGCAGCCAAGGCGGGTGGGATGGCTACACCTTC	CASSQGGWDGYTF
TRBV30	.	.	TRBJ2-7	TGTGCCTGGAGTAGGGGAGGACAGGTACGGCCCCCCCAGTACTTC	CAWSRGGQVRPPQYF
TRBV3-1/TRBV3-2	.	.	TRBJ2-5	TGTGCCAGCAGCCCCAGCGCTGTACGGCCAGAGACCCAGTACTTC	CASSPSAVRPETQYF
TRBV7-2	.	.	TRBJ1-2	TGTGCCAGCAGCTTAGAAAGGCCGGACGGGGACTACACCTTC	CASSLERPDGDYTF
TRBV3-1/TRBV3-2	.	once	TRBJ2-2	TGTGCCAGCAGCCAAGGGCGGCCCCCGGGCGGGGAGCTGTTTTTT	CASSQGRPPGGELFF
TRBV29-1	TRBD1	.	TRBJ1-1	TGCAGCGCTGGGACAGGGAACACTGAAGCTTTCTTT	CSAGTGNTEAFF
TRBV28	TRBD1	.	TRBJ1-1	TGTGCCAGCAGCCCAGGACAGGGGAACACTGAAGCTTTCTTT	CASSPGQGNTEAFF
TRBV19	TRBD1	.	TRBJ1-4	TGTGCCAGTAGTATTCAGGGGGAAGCTGAAAAACTGTTTTTT	CASSIQGEAEKLFF
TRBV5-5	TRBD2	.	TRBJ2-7	TGTGCCAGCAGCTTGGGAAGGCTCGCGGGAGGGCCTTTGGAGCAGTACTTC	CASSLGRLAGGPLEQYF
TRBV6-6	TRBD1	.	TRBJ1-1	TGTGCCAGCAGTATTCTGACAGGGATGAACACTGAAGCTTTCTTT	CASSILTGMNTEAFF
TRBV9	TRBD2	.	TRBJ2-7	TGTGCCAGCAGCGTAGCTACAATAGCGGGACCTTACGAGCAGTACTTC	CASSVATIAGPYEQYF
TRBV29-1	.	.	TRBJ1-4	TGCAGCGTTGATAGGCCTGGCGTAAGCGGACTGTTTTTT	CSVDRPGVSGLFF
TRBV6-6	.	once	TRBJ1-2	TGTGCCAGCAGTTACGACAGCAACTATGGCTACACCTTC	CASSYDSNYGYTF
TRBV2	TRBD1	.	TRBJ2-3	TGTGCCAGCAGGACAGGGGATATTACAGATACGCAGTATTTT	CASRTGDITDTQYF
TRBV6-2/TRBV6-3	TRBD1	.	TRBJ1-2	TGTGCCAGCAGATACAGGGGCTATGGCTACACCTTC	CASRYRGYGYTF
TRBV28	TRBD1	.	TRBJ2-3	TGTGCCACTTCGTCGACAGGGGTCGGCACAGATACGCAGTATTTT	CATSSTGVGTDTQYF
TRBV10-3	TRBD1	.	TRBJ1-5	TGTGCCATTCCACAGGGGGATCAGCCCCAGCATTTT	CAIPQGDQPQHF
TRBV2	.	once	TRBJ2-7	TGTGCCAGCGTTGATAACAGGTTAGCCTACGAGCAGTACTTC	CASVDNRLAYEQYF
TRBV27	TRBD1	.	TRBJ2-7	TGTGCCAGCAGTTTTCGGGACAGCTACGAGCAGTACTTC	CASSFRDSYEQYF
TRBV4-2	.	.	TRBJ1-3	TGTGCCAGCAGCCATATTTTGCGGGGCACCTCTGGAAACACCATATATTTT	CASSHILRGTSGNTIYF
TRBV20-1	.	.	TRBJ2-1	TGCAGTGCTAGTCCCAGCGCCCAAGGCAATGAGCAGTTCTTC	CSASPSAQGNEQFF
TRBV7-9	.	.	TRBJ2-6	TGTGCCAGCAGCTCAAACTCTGGGGCCAACGTCCTGACTTTC	CASSSNSGANVLTF
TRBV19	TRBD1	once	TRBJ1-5	TGTGCCAGTAGCGATACAGGGGGTCTGAATCAGCCCCAGCATTTT	CASSDTGGLNQPQHF
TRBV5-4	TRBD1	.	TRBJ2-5	TGTGCCAGCAGTCCGATTTTAGGACAGGGCCAAGAGACCCAGTACTTC	CASSPILGQGQETQYF
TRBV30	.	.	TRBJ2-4	TGTGCCTGGAGTGTCGGAAACATTCAGTACTTC	CAWSVGNIQYF
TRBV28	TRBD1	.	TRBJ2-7	TGTGCCAGCAGTCCCCTCAAATCGACAGGGGTCTACGAGCAGTACTTC	CASSPLKSTGVYEQYF
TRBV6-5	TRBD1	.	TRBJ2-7	TGTGCCAGCCGGACAGGGAGCGAGCAGTACTTC	CASRTGSEQYF
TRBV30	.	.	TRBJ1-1	TGTGCCTGGAGTGTACAAAAGTCCACTGAAGCTTTCTTT	CAWSVQKSTEAFF
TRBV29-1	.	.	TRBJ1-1	TGCAGCGTTAGACTCAAGGGACACCAGAACACTGAAGCTTTCTTT	CSVRLKGHQNTEAFF
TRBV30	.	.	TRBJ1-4	TGTGCCTGGAGTGAGGTTAAAACAGAACTGTTTTTT	CAWSEVKTELFF
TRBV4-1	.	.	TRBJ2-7	TGCGCCAGCAGCCAAGATAGAGGTACCTACGAGCAGTACTTC	CASSQDRGTYEQYF
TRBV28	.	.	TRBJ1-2	TGTGCCAGCAGTTCAAGGACAGAAGGCGGAGGCTACACCTTC	CASSSRTEGGGYTF
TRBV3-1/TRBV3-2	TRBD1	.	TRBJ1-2	TGTGCCAGCAGCCCGCCCTCACAGGGGTGGGATGGCTACACCTTC	CASSPPSQGWDGYTF
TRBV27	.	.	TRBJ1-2	TGTGCCAGCAGTTTACTCCAGGGCCTTGGCTACACCTTC	CASSLLQGLGYTF
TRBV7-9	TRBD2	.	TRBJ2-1	TGTGCCAGCAGCCGACGGGGGCTAGCGGGACCCTACAATGAGCAGTTCTTC	CASSRRGLAGPYNEQFF
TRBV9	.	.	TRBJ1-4	TGTGCCAGCAGCTCGCCCACGGGGGGAGGTTCAACTAATGAAAAACTGTTTTTT	CASSSPTGGGSTNEKLFF
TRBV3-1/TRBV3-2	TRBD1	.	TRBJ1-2	TGTGCCAGCAGCCCCGACAGGGCAGTAAAATATGGCTACACCTTC	CASSPDRAVKYGYTF
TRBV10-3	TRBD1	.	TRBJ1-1	TGTGCCATCAGTCCGGGACAGGGGAGCACTGAAGCTTTCTTT	CAISPGQGSTEAFF
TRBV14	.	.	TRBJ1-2	TGTGCCAGCAGCCAAGATACATGGACAGCTCTTAACTATGGCTACACCTTC	CASSQDTWTALNYGYTF
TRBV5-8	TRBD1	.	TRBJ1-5	TGTGCCAGCAGGGGACAGCAAATCGAGCCCCAGCATTTT	CASRGQQIEPQHF
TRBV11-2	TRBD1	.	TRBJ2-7	TGTGCCAGCAGCTTATCGACAGGGGCCCCCTACGAGCAGTACTTC	CASSLSTGAPYEQYF
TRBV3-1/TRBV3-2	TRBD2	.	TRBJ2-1	TGTGCCAGCAGCCAAGATGGGGCAGCAGGTAGACAGCGGGGCCTCAATGAGCAGTTCTTC	CASSQDGAAGRQRGLNEQFF
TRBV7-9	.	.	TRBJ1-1	TGTGCCAGCAGCCTAATCGGGGGAAACACTGAAGCTTTCTTT	CASSLIGGNTEAFF
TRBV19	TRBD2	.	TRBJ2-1	TGTGCCAGTCGAAATGGACTAGCGGGGGTATTTGAGCAGTTCTTC	CASRNGLAGVFEQFF